This is a list of T cell receptor beta chains from one sample in a study of cytomegalovirus exposure and HLA in healthy donors. Some clones are missing from TCRdb's copy, which holds only in-frame ones; the method was immunoSEQ multiplex PCR. The profile shows 150,000 or so clones, around 84% of them singletons. Specimen: PBMCs. These receptors were collected from a middle-aged man in good health and CMV-seronegative. Each CDR3 is given with its conserved first and last residue. A D gene is named only where the DNA matches it firmly. Some rows mark clone size as missing; the rest say once, few, many or name a class of expanded clone.

clone size,V gene,J gene,D gene,CDR3 DNA,CDR3 protein
NA,TRBV2,TRBJ1-5,NA,TGTGCCAGCAGTGAATATGGCAGGGAGGGCAATCAGCCCCAGCATTTT,CASSEYGREGNQPQHF
few,TRBV15,TRBJ1-4,NA,TGTGCCACCAGCAGCGCGCAGGACAGACCTAATGAAAAACTGTTTTTT,CATSSAQDRPNEKLFF
few,TRBV7-6,TRBJ1-1,NA,TGTGCCAGCAGCCCCGAGACAGGGAACACTGAAGCTTTCTTT,CASSPETGNTEAFF
NA,TRBV12-5,TRBJ1-5,TRBD1,TGTGCTAGTGGTTTTACCTCACAGGGGAGTCAGCCCCAGCATTTT,CASGFTSQGSQPQHF
NA,TRBV5-6,TRBJ1-2,NA,TGTGCCAGCAGCACCCGGACAGTCCGGGGCTACACCTTC,CASSTRTVRGYTF
NA,TRBV7-3,TRBJ2-2,NA,TGTGCCAGCAGCTCGAGCACCGGGGAGCTGTTTTTT,CASSSSTGELFF
NA,TRBV5-1,TRBJ2-5,NA,TGCGCCAGCAGCCTGAGCCAGACTGTTCAAGAGACCCAGTACTTC,CASSLSQTVQETQYF
NA,TRBV14,TRBJ1-6,NA,TGTGCCAGCAGCATGACAGGCCCAATGGGGCCCCTCCACTTT,CASSMTGPMGPLHF
NA,TRBV6-5,TRBJ2-3,TRBD2,TGTGCCAGCAGAGCTAGCGGGGGGGCCGTAGATACGCAGTATTTT,CASRASGGAVDTQYF
few,TRBV7-3,TRBJ2-3,TRBD2,TGTGCCAGCAGCTCAGCGGGGGGCCCAGATACGCAGTATTTT,CASSSAGGPDTQYF
NA,TRBV5-1,TRBJ2-7,NA,TGCGCCAGCAGCTTGCCGGGATCCTCCTACGAGCAGTACTTC,CASSLPGSSYEQYF
NA,TRBV25-1,TRBJ1-5,NA,TGTGCCAACAGTGAATCGGCAGGGATGAATCAGCCCCAGCATTTT,CANSESAGMNQPQHF
once,TRBV10-2,TRBJ1-3,NA,TGCGCCAGCAGCCCCAGTCAGTCCTCTGGAAACACCATATATTTT,CASSPSQSSGNTIYF
NA,TRBV29-1,TRBJ2-2,NA,TGCAGCGCGGCAGGGCCAGGCACCGGGGAGCTGTTTTTT,CSAAGPGTGELFF
NA,TRBV5-5,TRBJ1-1,TRBD1,TGTGCCAGCAGTACGACAGGGGGAACTGAAGCTTTCTTT,CASSTTGGTEAFF
NA,TRBV9,TRBJ1-1,TRBD1,TGTGCCAGCAGCGTAGTTGGACAGGGGGCATGGGGGACTGAAGCTTTCTTT,CASSVVGQGAWGTEAFF
NA,TRBV2,TRBJ2-7,NA,TGTGCCAGCAGTGAAGCGCGACAGTCCCTTTACGAGCAGTACTTC,CASSEARQSLYEQYF
NA,TRBV10-1,TRBJ2-2,NA,TGCGCCAGCAGTGAGTGGAGCGGCGGGGAGCTGTTTTTT,CASSEWSGGELFF
NA,TRBV29-1,TRBJ1-5,TRBD1,TGCAGCGTTACAGGGGGCGGCAATCAGCCCCAGCATTTT,CSVTGGGNQPQHF
NA,TRBV6-5,TRBJ1-1,NA,TGTGCCAGCAGTTACTCGCGGGGGGCTGCTGAAGCTTTCTTT,CASSYSRGAAEAFF
NA,TRBV7-9,TRBJ1-4,TRBD1,TGTGCCAGCAGCCTCCGGACAGGACGAGGGGAAAAACTGTTTTTT,CASSLRTGRGEKLFF
NA,TRBV15,TRBJ2-7,TRBD1,TGTGCCACCAGCAGGGCCGGGGGACAGGGGACCTACGAGCAGTACTTC,CATSRAGGQGTYEQYF
NA,TRBV19,TRBJ1-3,NA,TGTGCCAGTAGCCCCCAGGGAGGTTCCCGGGGAGCTGGAAACACCATATATTTT,CASSPQGGSRGAGNTIYF
few,TRBV7-9,TRBJ1-1,NA,TGTGCCAGCAGCCTGGACATGAACACTGAAGCTTTCTTT,CASSLDMNTEAFF
few,TRBV5-1,TRBJ2-1,TRBD2,TGCGCCAGCAGCAATAGGGATAGCGGGAGCAACAATGAGCAGTTCTTC,CASSNRDSGSNNEQFF
NA,TRBV2,TRBJ2-3,TRBD1,TGTGCCAGCAGAGGGGACAGGGCGGATACGCAGTATTTT,CASRGDRADTQYF
NA,TRBV7-2,TRBJ1-4,NA,TGTGCCAGCAGCCGGGGTGCAACTAATGAAAAACTGTTTTTT,CASSRGATNEKLFF
NA,TRBV9,TRBJ2-7,NA,TGTGCCAGCAGCGTAGCTGCAGGGGCGAGCTCCTACGAGCAGTACTTC,CASSVAAGASSYEQYF
NA,TRBV9,TRBJ1-2,NA,TGTGCCAGCAGCGTAGGAGAAAGGGGCTATGGCTACACCTTC,CASSVGERGYGYTF
few,TRBV25-1,TRBJ2-2,TRBD1,TGTGCCAGCAGCCTCCGGGACAGGGTTGGGAACACCGGGGAGCTGTTTTTT,CASSLRDRVGNTGELFF
NA,TRBV2,TRBJ1-1,NA,TGTGCCAGCATCAGGGAGAACACTGAAGCTTTCTTT,CASIRENTEAFF
NA,TRBV25-1,TRBJ2-5,TRBD1,TGTGCCAGCAGCCTACAGGGGGCTGTGACGGAGACCCAGTACTTC,CASSLQGAVTETQYF
NA,TRBV14,TRBJ2-1,NA,TGTGCCAGCAGCCAACGGTTCAGGTCTTCCGATGAGCAGTTCTTC,CASSQRFRSSDEQFF
few,TRBV9,TRBJ2-2,TRBD2,TGTGCCAGCAGCTTAGGACTAGCGGGGGATCCATCGAACACCGGGGAGCTGTTTTTT,CASSLGLAGDPSNTGELFF
NA,TRBV11-2,TRBJ2-2,NA,TGTGCCAGCAGCTTAGGGCAAGTGAACACCGGGGAGCTGTTTTTT,CASSLGQVNTGELFF
NA,TRBV9,TRBJ1-1,NA,TGTGCCAGCAGCGTAGCCGGGTCCCCCACTGAAGCTTTCTTT,CASSVAGSPTEAFF
NA,TRBV4-1,TRBJ2-7,TRBD1,TGCGCCAGCAGCCAAGGTGACAGGGGACCCCGCTCCTACGAGCAGTACTTC,CASSQGDRGPRSYEQYF
NA,TRBV6-1,TRBJ2-1,TRBD2,TGTGCCAGCAGTGAAGGCGGGAGGGCGGGGGGCCGATATGAGCAGTTCTTC,CASSEGGRAGGRYEQFF
NA,TRBV19,TRBJ2-1,TRBD2,TGTGCCAGTAGTGCCGGGAGCTTGGGACTAGGCGAAAACAATGAGCAGTTCTTC,CASSAGSLGLGENNEQFF
NA,TRBV2,TRBJ1-2,NA,TGTGCCAGCAGTGACACACGGGGGGTTGACTACTATGGCTACACCTTC,CASSDTRGVDYYGYTF